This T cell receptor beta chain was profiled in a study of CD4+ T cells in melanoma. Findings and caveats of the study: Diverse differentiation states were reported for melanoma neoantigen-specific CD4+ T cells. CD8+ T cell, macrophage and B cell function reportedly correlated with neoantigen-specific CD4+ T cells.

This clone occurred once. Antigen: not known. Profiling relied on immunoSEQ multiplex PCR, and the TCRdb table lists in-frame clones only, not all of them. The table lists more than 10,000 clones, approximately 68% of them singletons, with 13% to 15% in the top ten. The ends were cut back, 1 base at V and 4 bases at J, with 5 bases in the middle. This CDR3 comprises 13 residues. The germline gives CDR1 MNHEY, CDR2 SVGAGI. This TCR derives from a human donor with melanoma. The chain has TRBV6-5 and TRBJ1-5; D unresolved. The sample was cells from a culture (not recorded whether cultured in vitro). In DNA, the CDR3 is TGTGCCAGCAGTTACTTAGAGAATCAGCCCCAGCATTTT. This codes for CASSYLENQPQHF.